A selection of T cell receptor beta chains follows, all from one sample in a study of cytomegalovirus exposure and HLA in healthy donors. Generated by immunoSEQ multiplex PCR, the TCRdb table keeps only in-frame clones and is missing some. The sample comprises some 45,000 clones, about 90% of which are singletons, and 5.6% rests with the top ten. Specimen: PBMCs. The receptors stem from a man aged 18-30 years in good health and CMV-seronegative. The CDR3 runs from the conserved cysteine through the conserved F or W. D genes are given only for firm matches. The size field is filled for only some rows; it gives once, few, many or a size class.

TRBV5-1	.	TRBJ1-5	TRBD1	CASSTGQADQPQHF	TGCGCCAGCAGCACCGGACAGGCCGATCAGCCCCAGCATTTT
TRBV6-5	.	TRBJ1-2	.	CASSYGSPSPYGYTF	TGTGCCAGCAGTTACGGCAGCCCTAGTCCTTATGGCTACACCTTC
TRBV2	.	TRBJ2-1	.	CASSGWQAYNEQFF	TGTGCCAGCAGTGGTTGGCAGGCCTACAATGAGCAGTTCTTC
TRBV21-1	.	TRBJ2-7	.	CASSKAQVYEQYF	TGTGCCAGCAGCAAAGCGCAGGTCTACGAGCAGTACTTC
TRBV2	.	TRBJ2-7	TRBD1	CASGTGVPYEQYF	TGTGCCAGCGGGACAGGGGTCCCCTACGAGCAGTACTTC
TRBV6-5	.	TRBJ2-5	TRBD1	CASSYSTGLETQYF	TGTGCCAGCAGTTACTCGACAGGGTTAGAGACCCAGTACTTC
TRBV5-1	once	TRBJ2-7	.	CASSLDNTISYEQYF	TGCGCCAGCAGCTTGGACAACACTATTTCCTACGAGCAGTACTTC
TRBV2	few	TRBJ2-7	.	CASRGPPAGPTYEQYF	TGTGCCAGCAGAGGGCCCCCTGCGGGACCTACCTACGAGCAGTACTTC
TRBV6-1	.	TRBJ2-7	.	CASNGRDNYEQYF	TGTGCCAGCAACGGCCGGGACAACTACGAGCAGTACTTC
TRBV5-1	.	TRBJ1-2	TRBD1	CASSIAGQGRRGSDGYTF	TGCGCCAGCAGCATTGCGGGACAGGGACGGCGGGGGAGCGATGGCTACACCTTC